Listed here are 15 T cell receptor beta chains from one sample, sequenced in a study of shared clonotypes between healthy human individuals. Clones were read by immunoSEQ multiplex PCR, and TCRdb kept only the in-frame ones, dropping some. The table has about 2.3 million clones, over 85% seen once. Sequenced input: naive CD4+ T cells from PBMCs. Subset defined: CD45RA+ positively selected. These receptors originate from a man aged 18 to 29 in good health. Some clones in this sample may be carry-over from other donors' samples.

The chain joins TRBV15 to TRBJ2-7; D may be TRBD2 (6 bases). Trimming took 0 bases from V and 0 from J, leaving 12 bases between them. The CDR3 has 16 residues. In germline, CDR1 is LNHNV, CDR2 YYDKDF (reference sequence). The CDR3 here is CATSRDMMGGSYEQYF. CDR3 bases: TGTGCCACCAGCAGAGATATGATGGGGGGCTCCTACGAGCAGTACTTC.

CDR3 amino acids: CASSQVRGGLFF. The CDR3, as DNA: TGCGCCAGCAGCCAAGTGAGGGGGGGCTTGTTCTTC. The chain uses TRBV4-1 and TRBJ2-1, with D possibly TRBD2 on 7 matching bases. The CDR3 extends over 12 amino acids. Germline CDR1 MGHRA, CDR2 YSYEKL. V lost 1 base to trimming and J lost 15 bases, with 13 bases between them.

The CDR3 loop reads CASSVVPLFTDTQYF. In nucleotides, the CDR3 is TGTGCCAGCAGCGTAGTCCCCCTTTTCACAGATACGCAGTATTTT. The V gene is TRBV9, the J gene TRBJ2-3; D not certain. CDR1 and CDR2 (germline): SGDLS, YYNGEE. V lost 0 bases, J lost 2 bases, and 10 bases lay in between. The CDR3 spans 15 residues. Supplemented by reference TRBV9 and TRBJ2-3, the full variable domain reads DSGVTQTPKHLITATGQRVTLRCSPRSGDLSVYWYQQSLDQGLQFLIQYYNGEERAKGNILERFSAQQFPDLHSELNLSSLELGDSALYFCASSVVPLFTDTQYFGPGTRLTVL.

The CDR3 sequence: CASSVVVGGETQYF. DNA of the CDR3: TGTGCCAGCAGCGTAGTAGTGGGAGGGGAGACCCAGTACTTC. The chain couples TRBV9 to TRBJ2-5, with TRBD2 identical over 7 bases. J gave up 5 bases and V 0 bases, and 4 bases lay outside the gene matches. Germline V gene lookup returns CDR1 SGDLS and CDR2 YYNGEE. The CDR3 consists of 14 residues.

The chain employs TRBV30 and TRBJ2-1; D remains unclear. V lost 0 bases and J lost 6, with 15 bases in between. CDR1 is GTSNPN, CDR2 SVGIG, per germline (reference sequence). The CDR3 has 15 amino acids. The CDR3 DNA reads TGTGCCTGGAGTGTACGGTGGGATTATGGCAATGAGCAGTTCTTC. Translated: CAWSVRWDYGNEQFF.

J is TRBJ1-4 and V is TRBV19; D unclear. The CDR3 runs 13 residues. V was cut by 5 bases and J by 4 bases, with 8 bases left in between. CDR1 and CDR2 (germline): LNHDA, SQIVND (reference sequence). DNA of the CDR3: TGTGCCAGTAGTGAGAACTTTAATGAAAAACTGTTTTTT. As protein: CASSENFNEKLFF.

V usage is TRBV21-1 and J usage is TRBJ2-7; the table gives TRBD2 as D, unverified against the DNA. TRBV21-1 is a recognized pseudogene. The CDR3 contains 13 residues. CDR3 nucleotide sequence: TGTGCCGCCCGCGGGGGCAGCATCTGGGAGCAGTACTTC. Translation: CAARGGSIWEQYF.

The chain joins TRBV29-1 to TRBJ1-1; 8 bases line up with TRBD1. CDR3 length: 14 residues. CDR1 and CDR2 (germline): SQVTM, ANQGSEA. With V trimmed by 1 base and J by 3 bases, 4 bases remained unmatched. The CDR3 loop reads CSVEAPQGDTEAFF. The CDR3 DNA reads as TGCAGCGTTGAAGCCCCACAGGGGGACACTGAAGCTTTCTTT.

This clone is a singleton in its sample. The chain recombines TRBV28 with TRBJ2-3; D possibly matches TRBD1 or TRBD2 (5 bases each). Trimming pared 4 bases from V and 4 bases from J, leaving 15 bases between. CDR1 is MDHEN and CDR2 is SYDVKM in the germline V gene. This CDR3 comprises 15 residues. The CDR3 nucleotides are TGTGCCAGCAGTTCCCTGGGGCTAGCCCCAGATACGCAGTATTTT. Amino acid sequence: CASSSLGLAPDTQYF.

The chain recombines TRBV9 with TRBJ2-3; 10 positions match TRBD1. This CDR3 has 16 residues. Germline V gives CDR1 SGDLS, CDR2 YYNGEE. The V gene end was trimmed by 4 bases and the J gene end by 0 bases; junction bases not matched to a gene: 5. This CDR3 reads CASSTRQGASTDTQYF. The CDR3, as DNA: TGTGCCAGCAGCACAAGACAGGGGGCTAGCACAGATACGCAGTATTTT.

This clone was picked up one time. The chain is built from TRBV28 and TRBJ1-2; the D gene is possibly TRBD1 (6 bases). The germline gives CDR1 MDHEN, CDR2 SYDVKM. The CDR3 is 13 residues long. The CDR3 coding sequence is TGTGGTTGGGAGGGGGTTTATTACTATGGCTACACCTTC. It specifies CGWEGVYYYGYTF.

This chain connects TRBV28 to TRBJ2-7; TRBD2 matches at 11 bases. This CDR3 has 16 amino acids. Germline V gene data show CDR1 as MDHEN and CDR2 as SYDVKM. V shed 5 bases and J 1 base; nucleotides not matched to a gene: 7. Here the CDR3 DNA reads TGTGCCAGCAGTCCATATTCTAGCGGGGGGTCCTACGAGCAGTACTTC. Amino acid sequence: CASSPYSSGGSYEQYF.

The rearrangement uses TRBV10-3 and TRBJ1-2, with D possibly TRBD1 on 5 matching bases. Germline V CDR1 and CDR2: ENHRY, SYGVKD. The CDR3 sequence is 15 residues long. Trimming left V 4 bases short and J 6 bases short, with 18 bases between. The CDR3 loop is CAISGTGRVIDGYTF. CDR3 in DNA: TGTGCCATCAGTGGAACCGGCAGGGTGATTGATGGCTACACCTTC.

The chain joins TRBV4-2 to TRBJ2-1; 9 positions agree with TRBD2. V was pared by 4 bases and J by 3 bases, with 7 bases of the junction left unmatched. The CDR3 is made up of 16 amino acids. The germline CDR1 and CDR2 sequences are LGHNA and YNFKEQ. CDR3 sequence (DNA): TGTGCCAGCAGCCCCAGGCTAGCGGGAATCTACAATGAGCAGTTCTTC. Amino acids: CASSPRLAGIYNEQFF.

The gene calls are TRBV4-2 and TRBJ2-1; 8 nucleotides align to TRBD2. CDR1 is LGHNA and CDR2 is YNFKEQ in the germline V gene. V was pared by 6 bases and J by 2 bases, with 6 bases of the junction left unmatched. The CDR3 has 15 residues. CDR3 in amino acids: CASRLGGAAYNEQFF. CDR3 DNA sequence: TGTGCCAGCAGACTCGGGGGGGCGGCCTACAATGAGCAGTTCTTC.